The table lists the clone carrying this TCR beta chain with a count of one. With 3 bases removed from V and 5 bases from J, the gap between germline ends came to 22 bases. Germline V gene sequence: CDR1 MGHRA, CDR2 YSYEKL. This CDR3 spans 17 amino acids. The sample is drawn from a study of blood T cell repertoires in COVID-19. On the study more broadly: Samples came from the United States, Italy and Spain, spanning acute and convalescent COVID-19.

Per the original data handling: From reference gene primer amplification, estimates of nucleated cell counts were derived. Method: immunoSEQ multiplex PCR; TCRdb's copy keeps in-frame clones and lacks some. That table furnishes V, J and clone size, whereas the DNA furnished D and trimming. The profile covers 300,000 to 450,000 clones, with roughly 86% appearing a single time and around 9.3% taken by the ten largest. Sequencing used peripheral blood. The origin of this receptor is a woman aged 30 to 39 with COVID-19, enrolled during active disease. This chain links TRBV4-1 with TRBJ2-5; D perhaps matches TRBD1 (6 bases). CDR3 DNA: TGCGCCAGCAGCCATTTCTGGGGGCAGGGCCCCCGGGAGACCCAGTACTTC. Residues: CASSHFWGQGPRETQYF.